The sequence of this TCR beta chain was determined in a study of blood T cells in healthy people across ages. Study-wide points: It was the long-lived donors that had more naive CD4+ cells and higher diversity than aged donors.

Germline values: CDR1 LGHDT, CDR2 YNNKEL (reference sequence). The CDR3 length is 16 residues. The second PCR ran about 6 to 12 cycles with a sample-barcoded 5' primer and J-beta primers. Each of the cDNA molecules was tagged by a template-switch adaptor with 12 random nucleotides. TCRdb reanalysed the 5' RACE reads using MiXCR and keeps one entry per CDR3 protein. The data contain 1.5 million to 2 million distinct CDR3 sequences, 30% to 40% of them singletons. Of note for this clonotype: Antigen specificity is unknown.

The chain couples TRBV3-1 to TRBJ2-5, with D perhaps matching TRBD1 or TRBD2 (5 bases each). The J call may be wrong; the DNA end is better matched by TRBJ2-7. Source material: blood. The receptor's source is a woman younger than 45 in good health. This CDR3 reads CASSQEGDPGRYEQYF. The DNA for the CDR3 is TGTGCCAGCAGCCAAGAAGGGGACCCCGGGCGCTACGAGCAGTACTTC.